A selection of T cell receptor beta chains follows, all from one sample in a study of patients and donors after allogeneic stem cell transplantation. MiXCR, run by TCRdb on the RT-PCR reads, gives a single entry per CDR3 protein. The table shows some 960,000 distinct CDR3 sequences, with roughly 18% occurring only once. What was sequenced was blood, either unsorted or a sorted T cell fraction (not recorded which). The receptors come from a human donor who was either an allogeneic HSCT recipient or a stem cell or donor lymphocyte infusion donor (not recorded which). It is not recorded whose cells these are; they may come from a transplant donor. The CDR3 runs from the conserved cysteine through the conserved F or W. D genes are given only for firm matches. A clone size is listed for some rows: how often the clone was seen (once, few, many), or a class if it is expanded.

j_call	d_call	v_call	clone_size	cdr3_aa	cdr3_nt
TRBJ2-7	NA	TRBV7-9	few	CASSSKSEPYEQYF	TGTGCCAGCAGCTCAAAATCAGAGCCCTACGAGCAGTACTTC
TRBJ1-5	TRBD1	TRBV10-3	few	CAIRGTGVNQPQHF	TGTGCCATCCGGGGGACAGGGGTGAATCAGCCCCAGCATTTT
TRBJ2-2	TRBD2	TRBV30	few	CAWSVLAGDGELFF	TGTGCCTGGAGTGTACTAGCGGGAGACGGGGAGCTGTTTTTT
TRBJ1-2	NA	TRBV27	few	CASSLGNSFTNYGYTF	TGTGCCAGCAGTTTAGGGAACAGCTTTACTAACTATGGCTACACCTTC
TRBJ1-5	NA	TRBV21-1	few	CASSKAQAQRNQPQHF	TGTGCCAGCAGCAAAGCGCAGGCTCAGAGAAATCAGCCCCAGCATTTT
TRBJ1-1	NA	TRBV4-3	few	CASSQVNGHPNTEAFF	TGCGCCAGCAGCCAAGTTAATGGACACCCGAACACTGAAGCTTTCTTT
TRBJ2-1	TRBD2	TRBV7-3	once	CASSFGGARNNEQFF	TGTGCCAGCAGCTTCGGGGGGGCCAGGAACAATGAGCAGTTCTTC
TRBJ2-5	NA	TRBV5-6	many	CASSLAWTEYQETQYF	TGTGCCAGCAGCTTGGCCTGGACAGAGTACCAAGAGACCCAGTACTTC
TRBJ2-7	NA	TRBV12-3/TRBV12-4	many	CASSQTSYEQYF	TGTGCCAGCAGCCAGACCTCCTACGAGCAGTACTTC
TRBJ2-1	NA	TRBV12-3/TRBV12-4	many	CASSTGFNEQFF	TGTGCCAGCAGCACAGGGTTCAATGAGCAGTTCTTC
TRBJ2-3	NA	TRBV7-3	NA	CASSHEGGASTDTQYF	TGTGCCAGCAGTCATGAGGGGGGCGCATCCACAGATACGCAGTATTTT
TRBJ2-7	TRBD1	TRBV30	NA	CAWSLTGTGAEQYF	TGTGCCTGGAGTTTAACCGGGACAGGGGCCGAGCAGTACTTC
TRBJ1-5	NA	TRBV5-5	few	CASSSAGPNQPQHF	TGTGCCAGCAGCTCAGCCGGGCCCAATCAGCCCCAGCATTTT
TRBJ1-2	NA	TRBV5-5	NA	CASSLGVSFGAYGYTF	TGTGCCAGCAGCTTGGGGGTTAGTTTCGGGGCATATGGCTACACCTTC
TRBJ2-2	TRBD2	TRBV10-3	NA	CAISGSGDRFFGELFF	TGTGCCATCAGTGGGAGCGGGGACCGGTTTTTCGGGGAGCTGTTTTTT
TRBJ2-7	NA	TRBV28	NA	CASSLPGTSWAYEQYF	TGTGCCAGCAGTCTACCGGGGACCAGTTGGGCCTACGAGCAGTACTTC
TRBJ1-2	NA	TRBV20-1	many	CSALKQGTSGYTF	TGCAGTGCCCTCAAACAGGGAACGAGTGGCTACACCTTC
TRBJ1-5	NA	TRBV4-1	NA	CASRPASYSNQPQHF	TGCGCCAGCAGGCCAGCCAGTTATAGCAATCAGCCCCAGCATTTT
TRBJ1-4	NA	TRBV5-1	NA	CASSYVPGDEKLFF	TGCGCCAGCAGCTATGTGCCCGGGGATGAAAAACTGTTTTTT
TRBJ2-1	TRBD2	TRBV2	NA	CASSGRILAGDEQFF	TGTGCCAGCAGTGGACGTATCCTAGCGGGAGACGAGCAGTTCTTC
TRBJ2-7	NA	TRBV29-1	few	CSVELDYYEQYF	TGCAGCGTTGAATTAGACTACTACGAGCAGTACTTC
TRBJ1-6	NA	TRBV5-1	NA	CASSLGHEDSPLHF	TGCGCCAGCAGCTTGGGTCATGAGGATTCACCCCTCCACTTT